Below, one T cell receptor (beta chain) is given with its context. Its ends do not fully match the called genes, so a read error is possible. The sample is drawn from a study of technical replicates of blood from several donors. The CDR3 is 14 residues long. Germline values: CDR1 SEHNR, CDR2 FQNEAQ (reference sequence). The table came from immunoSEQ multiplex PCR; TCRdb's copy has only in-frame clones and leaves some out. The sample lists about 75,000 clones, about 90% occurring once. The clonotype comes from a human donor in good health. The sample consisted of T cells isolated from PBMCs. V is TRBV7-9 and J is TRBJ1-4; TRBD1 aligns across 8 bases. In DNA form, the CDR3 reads TGTGCCAGCAGCCTGACAGAGACTCAGGGGGCCGTTAGGTTT. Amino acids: CASSLTETQGAVRF.